The clone carrying this T cell receptor (beta chain) occurred once. These data originate in a study of blood T cell repertoires in COVID-19. Study background: Material from acute and convalescent COVID-19 was sourced from the United States, Italy and Spain. PBMCs, B-cell-depleted T cells, or T cells provided the cDNA or gDNA that made up the material.

Original processing notes: Amplification of reference gene primers provided the estimated nucleated cell counts. The method was immunoSEQ multiplex PCR; TCRdb's version includes in-frame clones alone and lacks a portion of them. V, J and clone size were drawn from that table, and D and trimming were deduced from the DNA. Altogether 250,000 to 350,000 clones are present, 75% to 90% being singletons, with the ten largest covering 0.94%. Sequencing was done on a sample of peripheral blood. The sequence was collected from a woman in her thirties or forties who had recovered from COVID-19.

CDR3 bases: TGTGCCAGCAGCCCCGGACAGGACCTTTACAATGAGCAGTTCTTC. It translates to CASSPGQDLYNEQFF. The V gene is TRBV11-3, the J gene TRBJ2-1; 7 nucleotides agree with TRBD1. V shed 5 bases, J shed 4 bases, and the junction held 8 bases outside the gene matches. The CDR3 runs to 15 residues. CDR1 is SGHNT, CDR2 YENEEA, per germline.